This T cell receptor beta chain was observed in a study of OX40 agonist ivuxolimab in advanced cancers. Study-wide background: Recorded diagnoses for dose-escalation patients were hepatocellular carcinoma, melanoma, renal cell or head and neck cancer.

Profiling relied on immunoSEQ multiplex PCR, and the TCRdb table lists in-frame clones only, not all of them. The sample includes approximately 23,000 clones, 80% to 90% of them seen just once. About this clone itself: What it recognizes is unknown.

CDR1 is SGDLS, CDR2 YYNGEE, per germline. V shed 6 bases and J shed 3 bases, with 17 bases lying between them. The CDR3 is made up of 15 amino acids. Broader study findings: Researchers did not establish what antigens the expanded peripheral T cells target.

Sample: CD4+ or CD8+ T cells sorted from blood, taken in a trial of the OX40 agonist ivuxolimab. The V call is TRBV9, the J call TRBJ2-3, with a tentative D call TRBD1 (6 bases). This receptor was taken from an adult with an advanced solid tumor such as melanoma, head and neck, liver or kidney cancer. CDR3 bases: TGTGCCAGCAAACTGGGACACACGTGGACAGATACGCAGTATTTT. This translates into CASKLGHTWTDTQYF.